This note documents a single TCR beta chain sequence. The antigen remains unidentified. These data are taken from a study of T-cell reconstitution after alpha-beta-depleted transplantation in children. General study findings and limits: Newly produced T cells mostly provided counts and TCRbeta diversity after one year, as hyperexpanded clones declined.

Molecular barcoding with unique molecular identifiers was used for the TCRbeta library. TCRdb called the PCR reads again in MiXCR, with one record for every CDR3 protein. The repertoire holds approximately 630,000 distinct CDR3 sequences, with under 15% as singletons. Here the sequenced sample was PBMCs, taken before TCRalphabeta/CD19-depleted stem cell transplant. The origin of this receptor is a girl aged 2-10 years with congenital amegakaryocytic thrombocytopenia, due to receive a stem cell transplant.

The CDR3 reads CASSETSGGDNEQFF. The CDR3 region has the DNA TGTGCCAGCAGTGAGACTAGCGGTGGGGACAATGAGCAGTTCTTC. J is TRBJ2-1 and V is TRBV6-1; 9 bases are shared with TRBD2. Germline loops: CDR1 MNHNS, CDR2 SASEGT. With 3 bases clipped from V and 5 bases from J, the junction kept 5 bases outside the gene matches. The CDR3 runs to 15 residues.